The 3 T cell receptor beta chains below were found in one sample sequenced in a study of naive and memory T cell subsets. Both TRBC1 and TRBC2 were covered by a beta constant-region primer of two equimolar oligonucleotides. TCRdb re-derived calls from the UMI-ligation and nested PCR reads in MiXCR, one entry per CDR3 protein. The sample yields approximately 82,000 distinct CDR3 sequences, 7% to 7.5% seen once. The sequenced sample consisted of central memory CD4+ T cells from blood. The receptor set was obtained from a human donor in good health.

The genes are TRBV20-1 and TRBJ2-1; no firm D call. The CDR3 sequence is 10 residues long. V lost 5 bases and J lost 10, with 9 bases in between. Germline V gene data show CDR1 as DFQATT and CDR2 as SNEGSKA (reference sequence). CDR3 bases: TGCAGTGCTTCTATAGGGGAGCAGTTCTTC. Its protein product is CSASIGEQFF.

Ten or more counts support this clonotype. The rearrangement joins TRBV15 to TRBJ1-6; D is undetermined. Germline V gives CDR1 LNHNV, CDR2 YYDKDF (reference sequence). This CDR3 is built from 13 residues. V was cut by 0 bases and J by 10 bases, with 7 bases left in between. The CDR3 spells CATSREISSPLHF. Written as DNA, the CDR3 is TGTGCCACCAGCAGAGAAATAAGCTCACCCCTCCACTTT.

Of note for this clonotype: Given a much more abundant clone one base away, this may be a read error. In nucleotides, the CDR3 is TGTGCCAGCAGCTTTGACAGTTCCTACGAGCAGTACTTC. Translated: CASSFDSSYEQYF. The chain joins TRBV7-9 to TRBJ2-7; weak D call: TRBD1 (5 bases). Trimming shortened V by 3 bases and J by 1 base, and 7 bases separated the two germline ends. This CDR3 has 13 amino acids. Germline CDR1 reads SEHNR; CDR2 reads FQNEAQ (reference sequence).